These 5 T cell receptor beta chains were sequenced from one sample in a study of blood T cell repertoires in COVID-19. Assay: immunoSEQ multiplex PCR; the TCRdb copy retains only in-frame clones and omits some. The sample has just over 250,000 clones, 75% to 95% seen once; the top ten hold approximately 2.6%. Sequences were obtained from peripheral blood. Source of these receptors: a person aged 18 to 35 with COVID-19, enrolled during active disease.

The V call is TRBV13, the J call TRBJ2-1, with 8 bases matching TRBD2. This CDR3 has 17 residues. The trim removed 5 bases at V and 0 bases at J, leaving 9 bases unmatched. Germline loops: CDR1 PRHDT, CDR2 FYEKMQ (reference sequence). Here the CDR3 DNA reads TGTGCCAGCAGCCCGAGTGTTAGCGGGATCTCCTACAATGAGCAGTTCTTC. This codes for CASSPSVSGISYNEQFF.

This chain connects TRBV5-4 to TRBJ2-5; TRBD2 matches 9 bases. Germline trimming cut 9 bases from V and 4 bases from J; bases unmatched to any gene: 13. CDR1 is SGHNT and CDR2 is YYREEE in the germline V gene (reference sequence). The CDR3 extends over 15 amino acids. CDR3 nucleotides: TGTGCCACCACCAAGAAGCGGGAGGACGGAGAGACCCAGTACTTC. Residues: CATTKKREDGETQYF.

As to this clone: One junction end does not reproduce the germline sequence, and a read error may be involved. This chain joins TRBV11-1 and TRBJ1-1; D is possibly TRBD1 (5 bases). Germline CDR1 SGHAT, CDR2 FQDESV (reference sequence). This CDR3 spans 15 amino acids. CDR3 sequence reads: CASSLGRAGNAEAFF. The CDR3, as DNA: TGTGCCAGCAGCCTAGGCCGGGCAGGGAACGCTGAAGCTTTCTTT.

The chain employs TRBV4-1 and TRBJ1-1; possible D gene TRBD1, 5 bases. This CDR3 is built from 13 residues. Germline CDR1 is MGHRA and CDR2 is YSYEKL. V lost 4 bases to trimming and J lost 1 base, with 7 bases between them. CDR3 loop: CASSLGGNTEAFF. In DNA, the CDR3 is TGCGCCAGCAGCCTCGGGGGGAACACTGAAGCTTTCTTT.

V gene TRBV5-1 combines with J gene TRBJ2-7, with D tentatively TRBD1 (6 bases). The germline CDR1 and CDR2 sequences are SGHRS and YFSETQ. CDR3 length equals 14 residues. The ends were cut back, 3 bases at V and 0 bases at J, with 10 bases in the middle. The chain's CDR3 is CASSSTGTSYEQYF. The CDR3 nucleotides are TGCGCCAGCAGCTCCACAGGGACCTCCTACGAGCAGTACTTC.